This T cell receptor beta chain was sequenced in a study of CD8+ T cells in alopecia areata. V was shortened by 4 bases and J by 2 bases, with 9 bases between the two germline ends. CDR1 is SGHVS, CDR2 FQNEAQ, per germline. The CDR3 runs to 14 residues. This clone has only a few counts. Extracted RNA was reverse transcribed, and the resulting cDNA served as sequencing template. Sequencing was performed with immunoSEQ multiplex PCR; in TCRdb, only in-frame clones are kept and a portion is missing. The data hold roughly 120,000 clones, with 58% observed a single time. This sample's treatment: oral pan-JAK inhibitor, 5-10 mg twice daily.

The V gene is TRBV7-8, the J gene TRBJ1-5; no clear D gene. The source of this sequence is a human donor with alopecia areata. Specimen: CD8+ T cells sorted from blood, collected at week 4, from a patient treated with tofacitinib. CDR3 DNA sequence: TGTGCCAGCAGCTACCCAGGCGGCAATCAGCCCCAGCATTTT. It encodes CASSYPGGNQPQHF.